The sequence of this T cell receptor (beta chain) was determined in a study of beta chain features in type 1 diabetes. General study results and limits: A closer apparent resemblance between naive, central memory and Treg TCRB repertoires was seen in patients than in healthy donors. In all four CD4+ subsets, TCRB CDR3 length was significantly, moderately reduced in type 1 diabetes. Insertions were fewer and deletions more numerous at VDJ junctions in type 1 diabetes patients.

This CDR3 is built from 13 residues. V gave up 2 bases and J gave up 6 bases, with 8 bases separating them. CDR1 and CDR2 (germline): SEHNR, FQNEAQ (reference sequence). Isolated RNA was reverse transcribed in full, so expressed TCRB transcripts were sequenced. Only in-frame clones appear in the TCRdb table, and some are missing; sequencing was by immunoSEQ multiplex PCR. The profile covers around 150,000 clones, with roughly 9% appearing a single time and under 0.75% taken by the ten largest. Every single donor gave one heparinised blood draw, and these averaged approximately 110 mL. As regards this clone: What it recognizes is unknown.

The chain combines TRBV7-9 with TRBJ2-1; TRBD2 is a possible D gene (5 bases). This receptor was obtained from a woman aged 25 to 45 with type 1 diabetes. The sample taken for sequencing was central memory CD4+ T cells from blood. Here the CDR3 reads CASSLTGINEQFF. DNA for the CDR3: TGTGCCAGCAGCTTAACCGGGATCAATGAGCAGTTCTTC.